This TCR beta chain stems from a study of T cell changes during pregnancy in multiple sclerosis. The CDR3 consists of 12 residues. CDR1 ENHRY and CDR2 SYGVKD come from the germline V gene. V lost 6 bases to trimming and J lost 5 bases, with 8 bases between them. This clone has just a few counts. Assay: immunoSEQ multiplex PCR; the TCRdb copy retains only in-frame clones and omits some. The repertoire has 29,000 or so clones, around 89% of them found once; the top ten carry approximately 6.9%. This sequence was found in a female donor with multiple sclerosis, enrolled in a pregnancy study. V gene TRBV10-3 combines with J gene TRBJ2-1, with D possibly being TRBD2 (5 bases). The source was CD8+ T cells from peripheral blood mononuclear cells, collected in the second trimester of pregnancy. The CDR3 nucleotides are TGTGCCATCAGGGACTTTGACAATGAGCAGTTCTTC. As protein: CAIRDFDNEQFF.